Listed here is a single T cell receptor (beta chain). Antigen: not known. Amplification yielded TCR beta CDR3 regions, with RNA transcripts as the source. In the first-round RT-PCR of the TCR CDR3, the HTBI primer set was used. One entry per CDR3 protein results from TCRdb running MiXCR on the multiplex PCR reads. The sample has about 52,000 distinct CDR3 sequences, approximately 48% seen once. Clinical symptoms, serum thyroxine and TRAb, thyroid ultrasound and orbital computed tomography were used for the diagnoses. Out of about 10 ml of fresh peripheral blood came the PBMCs. This record comes from a study of T cells in Graves' hyperthyroidism and ophthalmopathy. Notes on the study in general: Clonotypes that were expanded in thyroid above 0.001 mostly appeared in blood too.

Trimming took 4 bases from V and 0 from J, leaving 13 bases between them. This CDR3 region has 15 residues. Looked up from germline, CDR1 is SGHRS and CDR2 is YFSETQ. The sequence was collected from a woman aged 45-65 years with Graves' ophthalmopathy. The specimen was blood. The gene calls are TRBV5-1 and TRBJ1-2, with D possibly matching TRBD1 (5 bases). The CDR3 bases are TGCGCCAGCAGCCCGGAGGGAGGGGCTAACTATGGCTACACCTTC. Translating gives CASSPEGGANYGYTF.